One and the same sample provided the 20 T cell receptor beta chains below, sequenced in a study of cytomegalovirus exposure and HLA in healthy donors. Use of 60 Vbeta and 13 Jbeta primers characterized the PCR. Only in-frame clones appear in the TCRdb table, and some are missing; sequencing was by immunoSEQ multiplex PCR. The table has 99,000 or so clones, over 60% seen once. The sequenced sample was PBMCs. Source of these receptors: a male donor in good health and CMV-seropositive.

The genes are TRBV29-1 and TRBJ1-1, with D possibly TRBD1 on 6 matching bases. Germline CDR1 is SQVTM and CDR2 is ANQGSEA. This CDR3 region has 14 residues. Trimming pared 4 bases from V and 1 base from J, leaving 13 bases between. CDR3 region: CSVVQGSANTEAFF. The CDR3 DNA sequence: TGCAGCGTTGTACAGGGCAGCGCGAACACTGAAGCTTTCTTT.

The chain recombines TRBV9 with TRBJ2-5, with D maybe TRBD2 (7 bases). V dropped 0 bases and J dropped 5 bases, with 11 bases sitting between them. This CDR3 has 14 residues. The germline CDR1 and CDR2 sequences are SGDLS and YYNGEE. The CDR3 is CASSVGEGGETQYF. As DNA, the CDR3 is TGTGCCAGCAGCGTAGGGGAGGGGGGCGAGACCCAGTACTTC.

The CDR3 loop is CASSLWTGKGNTIYF. In DNA form, the CDR3 reads TGTGCCAGCAGCTTGTGGACAGGGAAAGGAAACACCATATATTTT. This chain uses TRBV7-2 with TRBJ1-3, with 8 bases identical to TRBD1. The ends lost 3 bases at V and 4 bases at J; junction bases unmatched: 5. The CDR3 length is 15 residues. CDR1 and CDR2 from the germline V gene are SGHTA and FQGNSA.

This clone was detected once. The V call is TRBV5-1, the J call TRBJ2-7, with D tentatively TRBD1 (6 bases). The length of the CDR3 is 13 residues. Trimming cost V 2 bases and J 2 bases, with 8 bases left between them. CDR1 and CDR2 (germline): SGHRS, YFSETQ. CDR3 sequence reads: CASSFSGAYEQYF. DNA of the CDR3: TGCGCCAGCAGCTTCTCAGGGGCCTACGAGCAGTACTTC.

This clone is a singleton in its sample. The chain joins TRBV10-3 to TRBJ1-1, with TRBD1 matching over 9 bases. Germline trimming cut 6 bases from V and 4 bases from J; bases unmatched to any gene: 15. Germline loops: CDR1 ENHRY, CDR2 SYGVKD. The CDR3 has 17 residues. The CDR3 sequence is CAISLQGASSVGTEAFF. The CDR3 DNA reads as TGTGCCATCAGCTTACAGGGGGCGAGTAGTGTAGGCACTGAAGCTTTCTTT.

The chain couples TRBV6-6 to TRBJ2-3; 11 bases line up with TRBD2. J was trimmed by 1 base and V by 0 bases; bases with no gene match: 0. The germline gives CDR1 MNHNY, CDR2 SVGAGI (reference sequence). This CDR3 region has 16 residues. The CDR3 DNA reads TGTGCCAGCAGTTACTCGACTAGCGGGGGCACAGATACGCAGTATTTT. Translating it yields CASSYSTSGGTDTQYF.

This chain connects TRBV29-1 to TRBJ1-1; D may be TRBD1 (6 bases). The CDR3 covers 10 residues. Germline lookup yields CDR1 SQVTM and CDR2 ANQGSEA. The germline V and J ends were trimmed by 5 bases and 8 bases, with 9 bases remaining between them. CDR3 sequence: CSVTDREAFF. In DNA form, the CDR3 reads TGCAGCGTTACTGACAGGGAAGCTTTCTTT.

About this clone: This CDR3 is also generated by other DNA sequences in the sample. The J gene is TRBJ1-6, the V gene TRBV4-1, with a tentative D call TRBD1 (6 bases). Germline V gives CDR1 MGHRA, CDR2 YSYEKL. CDR3 size: 17 residues. V gave up 1 base and J gave up 4 bases, with 14 bases separating them. The CDR3, as DNA: TGCGCCAGCAGCCAAGTTGGGGGAGGGGGTTATAATTCACCCCTCCACTTT. Its translation is CASSQVGGGGYNSPLHF.

The gene calls are TRBV5-1 and TRBJ2-3, with 8 bases identical to TRBD1. Losses at the gene ends were 4 bases for V and 4 bases for J; bases not matched to a gene: 14. CDR1 and CDR2 from the germline V gene are SGHRS and YFSETQ. The CDR3 runs to 17 residues. CDR3 protein: CASSLWGAGGVADTQYF. CDR3 nucleotide sequence: TGCGCCAGCAGCCTGTGGGGGGCAGGGGGCGTCGCAGATACGCAGTATTTT.

Concerning this clone: The final CDR3 position lacks the conserved phenylalanine or tryptophan, pointing to a likely read error. V is TRBV30 and J is TRBJ2-3; D is uncertain. The ends were cut back, 0 bases at V and 0 bases at J, with 7 bases in the middle. This CDR3 is 14 amino acids long. In germline, CDR1 is GTSNPN, CDR2 SVGIG (reference sequence). The CDR3 DNA follows: TGTGCCTGGAGTGTAAGTATGAGCACAGATACGCAGTATCTT. Translated, it gives CAWSVSMSTDTQYL.

V is TRBV18 and J is TRBJ1-1; D is ambiguous. CDR1 and CDR2 (germline): KGHSH, LQKENI. The CDR3 sequence is 13 residues long. Between the trimmed V and J ends, which lost 5 bases and 0 bases, there was a span of 7 bases. CDR3 DNA sequence: TGTGCCAGCTCAGAGGAGATGAACACTGAAGCTTTCTTT. Translating gives CASSEEMNTEAFF.

CDR3 loop: CASRRGGLTSTDTQYF. The CDR3 bases are TGTGCCAGTAGACGGGGGGGCCTCACTAGCACAGATACGCAGTATTTT. V usage is TRBV19 and J usage is TRBJ2-3; 8 bases are a match to TRBD2. V shed 6 bases and J 0 bases; nucleotides not matched to a gene: 8. This CDR3 contains 16 residues. Germline assignment: CDR1 LNHDA and CDR2 SQIVND (reference sequence).

This chain connects TRBV27 to TRBJ1-2; 9 bases map to TRBD1. Looked up from germline, CDR1 is MNHEY and CDR2 is SMNVEV (reference sequence). The CDR3 contains 15 residues. The J segment lost 8 bases and the V segment lost 8 bases, leaving 15 bases of the junction unmatched. In nucleotides, the CDR3 is TGTGCCAGCCGCCCAATAGGGACAGGGCTTTTCGGCTACACCTTC. Its protein is CASRPIGTGLFGYTF.

This rearrangement joins TRBV25-1 to TRBJ1-4, with a weak D call TRBD1 (5 bases). V dropped 11 bases and J dropped 4 bases, with 14 bases sitting between them. The V gene's germline CDR1 is MGHDK and CDR2 SYGVNS. The CDR3 is 13 residues long. CDR3 DNA: TGTGCCGTTGCGACAGCCGGTAATGAAAAACTGTTTTTT. This codes for CAVATAGNEKLFF.

There are many counts of this clone. The chain is built from TRBV25-1 and TRBJ1-2, with D unclear. The V and J ends lost 4 bases and 7 bases respectively, with 10 bases between them. Germline lookup yields CDR1 MGHDK and CDR2 SYGVNS. The CDR3 is 12 residues long. CDR3 sequence (DNA): TGTGCCAGCAGTGCTCCAGCGGGTGGCTACACCTTC. Its protein is CASSAPAGGYTF.

This clone appeared once. This rearrangement joins TRBV5-1 to TRBJ1-2, with D tentatively TRBD1 (5 bases). CDR1 and CDR2 (germline): SGHRS, YFSETQ. Between the trimmed V and J ends, which lost 4 bases and 6 bases, there was a span of 19 bases. This CDR3 is built from 15 residues. The CDR3 loop is CASSPTGEGFDGYTF. The CDR3 region has the DNA TGCGCCAGCAGCCCCACCGGGGAGGGGTTTGATGGCTACACCTTC.

The chain employs TRBV9 and TRBJ1-1; a weak D match, TRBD1 (5 bases). V was cut by 0 bases and J by 8 bases, with 11 bases left in between. Germline CDR1 is SGDLS and CDR2 is YYNGEE. This CDR3 has 13 amino acids. CDR3 nucleotides: TGTGCCAGCAGCGTAGTCGCCCGGGGGGAAGCTTTCTTT. Translation gives CASSVVARGEAFF. Full variable domain (remainder filled in from reference TRBV9 and TRBJ1-1): DSGVTQTPKHLITATGQRVTLRCSPRSGDLSVYWYQQSLDQGLQFLIQYYNGEERAKGNILERFSAQQFPDLHSELNLSSLELGDSALYFCASSVVARGEAFFGQGTRLTVV.

The chain has TRBV5-6 and TRBJ2-3, with D possibly being TRBD1 (6 bases). The CDR3 extends over 13 amino acids. The V end lost 3 bases, the J end lost 6 bases, and 11 bases lay between the germline ends. Germline V CDR1 and CDR2: SGHDT, YYEEEE. DNA for the CDR3: TGTGCCAGCAGCTCGGGACACGAGGATACGCAGTATTTT. Translated, it gives CASSSGHEDTQYF.

This clone was seen only a few times. The V call is TRBV6-5, the J call TRBJ1-1; 7 nucleotides line up with TRBD1. V dropped 6 bases and J dropped 1; count of bases not matched to a gene: 5. The CDR3 length is 14 residues. CDR1 is MNHEY and CDR2 is SVGAGI in the germline V gene. The CDR3 DNA reads TGTGCCAGCAGAGAGGGACAGAAGAACACTGAAGCTTTCTTT. Its translation is CASREGQKNTEAFF.

This clone occurred once. J is TRBJ1-2 and V is TRBV7-8, with a possible D match to TRBD1 (5 bases). The germline gives CDR1 SGHVS, CDR2 FQNEAQ. This CDR3 contains 15 residues. Trimming stripped 4 bases from V and 4 bases from J, with 16 bases between. CDR3 in amino acids: CASSSGQGHTYGYTF. The CDR3 nucleotides read TGTGCCAGCAGCTCGGGTCAGGGTCACACCTATGGCTACACCTTC. The full variable domain, completed using reference TRBV7-8 and TRBJ1-2, is GAGVSQSPRYKVAKRGQDVALRCDPISGHVSLFWYQQALGQGPEFLTYFQNEAQLDKSGLPSDRFFAERPEGSVSTLKIQRTQQEDSAVYLCASSSGQGHTYGYTFGSGTRLTVV.